This T cell receptor beta chain was profiled in a study of cytomegalovirus exposure and HLA in healthy donors. Study-wide context: In a later analysis, it was reported that the approximately 120 validation repertoires had been produced on the same platform as the roughly 700 repertoires belonging to the first cohort. Study outcomes and limitations: Accounts indicate the classifier identified cytomegalovirus status with strong specificity and sensitivity. Rarity characterized most TCR sequences, yet some public TCRs appeared in many donors.

Turning to this clone: Its antigen is unknown.

Profiling relied on immunoSEQ multiplex PCR, and the TCRdb table lists in-frame clones only, not all of them. This repertoire shows 100,000 to 120,000 clones, roughly 88% found once; its top ten account for around 1.4%. Germline lookup yields CDR1 SEHNR and CDR2 FQNEAQ (reference sequence). Trimming took off 3 bases at V and 2 bases at J, with 7 bases between the two ends. This CDR3 contains 13 residues. The chain has TRBV7-9 and TRBJ1-1; no clear D gene. This TCR was recovered from a woman aged 30 to 39 in good health and CMV-seropositive. Sequencing used PBMCs. DNA of the CDR3: TGTGCCAGCAGCTTCGAGGATAACACTGAAGCTTTCTTT. Translating it yields CASSFEDNTEAFF.